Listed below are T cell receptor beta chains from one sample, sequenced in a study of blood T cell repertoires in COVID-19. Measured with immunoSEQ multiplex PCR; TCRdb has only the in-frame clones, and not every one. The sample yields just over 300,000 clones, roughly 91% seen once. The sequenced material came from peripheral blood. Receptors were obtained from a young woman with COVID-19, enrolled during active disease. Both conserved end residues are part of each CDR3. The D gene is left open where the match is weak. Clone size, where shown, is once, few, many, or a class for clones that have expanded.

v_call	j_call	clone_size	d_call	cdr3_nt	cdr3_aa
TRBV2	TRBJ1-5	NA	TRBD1	TGTGCCAGCAGAGTGGACAGGGGAGGCAATCAGCCCCAGCATTTT	CASRVDRGGNQPQHF
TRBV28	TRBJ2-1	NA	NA	TGTGCCAGCAGTTTTCCGGCCAGGAGGAATGAGCAGTTCTTC	CASSFPARRNEQFF
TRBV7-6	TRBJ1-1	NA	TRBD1	TGTGCCAGCAGCCCAAGACAGGGATACACTGAAGCTTTCTTT	CASSPRQGYTEAFF
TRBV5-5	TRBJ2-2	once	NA	TGTGCCAGCACACACCCGATATCTCGGGAGCTGTTTTTT	CASTHPISRELFF
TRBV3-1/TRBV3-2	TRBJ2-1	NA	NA	TGTGCCAGCAGCCTTCGCTCCTACAATGAGCAGTTCTTC	CASSLRSYNEQFF
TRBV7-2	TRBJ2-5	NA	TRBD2	TGTGCCAGCAGCGCTAGCGGCCTAGAGACCCAGTACTTC	CASSASGLETQYF
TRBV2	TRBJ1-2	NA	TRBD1	TGTGCCAGCAGCGCCGCGACAGGGGGCTTTGCTGGCTACACCTTC	CASSAATGGFAGYTF
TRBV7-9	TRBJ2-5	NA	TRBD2	TGTGCCAGCCAAACTAGCGGGATCCAAGAGACCCAGTACTTC	CASQTSGIQETQYF
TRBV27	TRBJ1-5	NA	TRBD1	TGTGCCAGCAGTTTAAGGACAGGGAGAATCGTCAATCAGCCCCAGCATTTT	CASSLRTGRIVNQPQHF
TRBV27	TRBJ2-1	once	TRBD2	TGTGCCAGCAGTTTTGTGGCGGGGGACTACAATGAGCAGTTCTTC	CASSFVAGDYNEQFF
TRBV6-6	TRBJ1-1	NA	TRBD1	TGTGCCAGCCTTTGGACAGGGCCCGGTGAAGCTTTCTTT	CASLWTGPGEAFF
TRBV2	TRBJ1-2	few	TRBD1	TGTGCCAGCAGTGGTCCCCCCGGACAGGGTGGAAGCGGCTACACCTTC	CASSGPPGQGGSGYTF
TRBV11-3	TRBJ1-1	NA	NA	TGTGCCAGCAGCTTAGGTGGTCTACAGGGTCGAACTGAAGCTTTCTTT	CASSLGGLQGRTEAFF
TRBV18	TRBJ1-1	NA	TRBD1	TGTGCCAGCTCACTCCGAGGGACAGGCGGGGCCTTGGACACTGAAGCTTTCTTT	CASSLRGTGGALDTEAFF
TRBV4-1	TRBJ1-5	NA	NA	TGCGCCAGCAGCCAAGGGACAGTTAGCAATCAGCCCCAGCATTTT	CASSQGTVSNQPQHF
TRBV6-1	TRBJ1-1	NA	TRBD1	TGTGCCAGCAGTGAAAACAGGGGGGGAACTGAAGCTTTCTTT	CASSENRGGTEAFF
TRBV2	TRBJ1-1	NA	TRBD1	TGTGCCAGCAGTTTTGACAGGGACACTGAAGCTTTCTTT	CASSFDRDTEAFF
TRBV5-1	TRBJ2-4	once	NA	TGCGCCAGCAGCTTGTCACAGGGTCCCAAAAACATTCAGTACTTC	CASSLSQGPKNIQYF
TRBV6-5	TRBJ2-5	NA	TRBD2	TGTGCCAGCAGTACCTCTAGGGGACTAGGGGAGACCCAGTACTTC	CASSTSRGLGETQYF
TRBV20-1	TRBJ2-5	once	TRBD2	TGCAGTGCTAGTGGTGGCGAGCGGGGCCGACTCCAAGAGACCCAGTACTTC	CSASGGERGRLQETQYF